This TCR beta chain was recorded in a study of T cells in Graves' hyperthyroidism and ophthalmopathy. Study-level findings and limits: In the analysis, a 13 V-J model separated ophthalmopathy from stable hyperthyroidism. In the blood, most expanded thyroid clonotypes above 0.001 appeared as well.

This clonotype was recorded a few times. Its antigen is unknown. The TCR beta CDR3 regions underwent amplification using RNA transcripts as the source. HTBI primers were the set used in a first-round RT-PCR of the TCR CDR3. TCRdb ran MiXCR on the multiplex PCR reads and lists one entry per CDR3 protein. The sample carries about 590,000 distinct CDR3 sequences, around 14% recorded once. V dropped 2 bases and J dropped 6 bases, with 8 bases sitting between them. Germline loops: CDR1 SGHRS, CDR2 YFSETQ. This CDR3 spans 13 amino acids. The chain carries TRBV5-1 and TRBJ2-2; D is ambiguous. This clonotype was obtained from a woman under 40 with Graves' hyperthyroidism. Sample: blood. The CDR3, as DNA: TGCGCCAGCAGCTTCGGTTGGCCCGGGGAGCTGTTTTTT. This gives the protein CASSFGWPGELFF.